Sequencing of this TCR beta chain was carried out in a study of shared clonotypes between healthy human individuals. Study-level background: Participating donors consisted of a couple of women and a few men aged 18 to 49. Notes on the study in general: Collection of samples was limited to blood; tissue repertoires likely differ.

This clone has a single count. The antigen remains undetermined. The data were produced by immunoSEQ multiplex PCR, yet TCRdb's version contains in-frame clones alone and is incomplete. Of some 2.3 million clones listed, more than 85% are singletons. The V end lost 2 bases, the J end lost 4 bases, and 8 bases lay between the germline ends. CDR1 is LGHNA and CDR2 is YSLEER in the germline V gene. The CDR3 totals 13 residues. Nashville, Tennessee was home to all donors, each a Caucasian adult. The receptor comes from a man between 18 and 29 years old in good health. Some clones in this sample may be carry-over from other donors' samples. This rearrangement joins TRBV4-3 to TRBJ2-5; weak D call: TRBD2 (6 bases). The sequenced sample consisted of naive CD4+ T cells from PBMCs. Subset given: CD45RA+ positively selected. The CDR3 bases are TGCGCCAGCAGCCAACTCGGGGGAGAGACCCAGTACTTC. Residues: CASSQLGGETQYF.